This note documents a single T cell receptor beta chain sequence. The record originates from a study of blood T cell repertoires in COVID-19. Study at large: The samples span acute and convalescent COVID-19 from the United States, Italy and Spain. Nucleic acid was either cDNA or gDNA, and it came from T cells, B-cell-depleted T cells, or PBMCs.

Seattle researchers signed up patients amid active infection and tracked them longitudinally. The ends were cut back, 6 bases at V and 12 bases at J, with 12 bases in the middle. The CDR3 runs to 11 residues. Per the original methods: How many nucleated cells were present was estimated from reference gene primer amplification. Using immunoSEQ multiplex PCR, the repertoire was profiled, and TCRdb retains in-frame clones only, with some absent. V and J calls and clone size follow that table, whereas D and trimming were derived from the DNA. The sample records approximately 120,000 clones, roughly 74% being singletons.

The TCR was taken from a man at least 80 years old with COVID-19, enrolled during active disease. Sequenced input: peripheral blood. The chain recombines TRBV12-3 or TRBV12-4 with TRBJ2-1; a weak D match, TRBD2 (6 bases). In nucleotides, the CDR3 is TGTGCCAGCAGCCGATTGGGGGGGCAGTTCTTC. The encoded protein is CASSRLGGQFF.